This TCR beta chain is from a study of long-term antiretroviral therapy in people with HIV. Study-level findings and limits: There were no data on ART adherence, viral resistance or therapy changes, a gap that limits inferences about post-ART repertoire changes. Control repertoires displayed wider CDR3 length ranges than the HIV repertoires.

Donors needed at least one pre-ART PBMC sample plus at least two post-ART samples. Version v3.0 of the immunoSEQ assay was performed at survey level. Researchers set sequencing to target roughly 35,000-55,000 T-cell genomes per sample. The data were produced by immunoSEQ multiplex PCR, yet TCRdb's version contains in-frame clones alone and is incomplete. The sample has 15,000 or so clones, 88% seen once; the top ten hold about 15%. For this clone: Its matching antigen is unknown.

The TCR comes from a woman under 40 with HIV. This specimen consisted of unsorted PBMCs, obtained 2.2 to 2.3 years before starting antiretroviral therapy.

CDR3 loop: CASSIGTGKGYGYTF. Written as DNA, the CDR3 is TGTGCCAGTAGTATAGGAACAGGGAAGGGATATGGCTACACCTTC. The chain uses TRBV19 and TRBJ1-2, with D maybe TRBD1 (6 bases). Germline lookup yields CDR1 LNHDA and CDR2 SQIVND (reference sequence). Deletions cut 1 base from V and 5 bases from J, with 14 bases between. The CDR3 is 15 amino acids.